This note documents a single TCR beta chain sequence. Naive CD4+ cells had CD25+ Tregs removed. Semi-nested PCR with Nested Universal Primer A followed constant-region reverse priming of full-length variable regions. A single record per CDR3 protein comes from TCRdb applying MiXCR to the 5' RACE reads. Of roughly 4,900 distinct CDR3 sequences detected, about two thirds appear once; the ten largest clones hold around 3.3%. The CDR3 length is 16 residues. V lost 6 bases to trimming and J lost 5 bases; unmatched junction nucleotides: 13. Sequencing was carried out using naive CD4+ T cells sorted from blood. Regarding subset: naive CD4+ T cells, CD4+CD45RA+CD25-. The source of this sequence is a female donor with breast cancer. The gene calls are TRBV12-3 or TRBV12-4 and TRBJ2-1; 7 nucleotides line up with TRBD2. CDR3 in DNA: TGTGCCAGCAGCCGATCTAGCGGCCTACGCCACAATGAGCAGTTCTTC. Protein product: CASSRSSGLRHNEQFF.